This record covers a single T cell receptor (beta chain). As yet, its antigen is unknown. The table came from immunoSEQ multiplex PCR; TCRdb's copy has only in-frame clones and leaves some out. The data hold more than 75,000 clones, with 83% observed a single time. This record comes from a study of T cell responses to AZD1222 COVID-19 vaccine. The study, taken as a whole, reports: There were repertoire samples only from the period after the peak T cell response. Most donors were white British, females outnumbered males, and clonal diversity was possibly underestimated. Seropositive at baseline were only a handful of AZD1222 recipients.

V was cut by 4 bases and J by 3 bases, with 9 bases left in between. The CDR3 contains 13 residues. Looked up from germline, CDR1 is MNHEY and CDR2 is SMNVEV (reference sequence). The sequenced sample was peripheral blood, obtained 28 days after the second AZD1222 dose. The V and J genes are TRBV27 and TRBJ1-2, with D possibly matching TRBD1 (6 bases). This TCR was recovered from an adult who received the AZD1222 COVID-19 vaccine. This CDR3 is CASSSGDDYGYTF. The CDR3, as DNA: TGTGCCAGCAGTTCAGGGGATGACTATGGCTACACCTTC.